The source of this TCR beta chain is a study of blood T cell repertoires in COVID-19. The table came from immunoSEQ multiplex PCR; TCRdb's copy has only in-frame clones and leaves some out. This sample has 200,000 or so clones, with approximately 90% found just once. This CDR3 is built from 16 residues. In germline, CDR1 is SGHDT, CDR2 YYEEEE. The ends lost 2 bases at V and 6 bases at J; junction bases unmatched: 12. This clone was recorded once. This receptor was identified in a man between 65 and 85 years old with active or convalescent COVID-19. The sequencing input was peripheral blood. The V gene is TRBV5-6, the J gene TRBJ2-3, with TRBD2 identical over 7 bases. DNA of the CDR3: TGTGCCAGCAGCTTTGGCGGTATTCGGGGGGTGGATACGCAGTATTTT. As protein: CASSFGGIRGVDTQYF.